Reported below is one TCR beta chain. CDR1 MNHEY and CDR2 SMNVEV come from the germline V gene (reference sequence). The CDR3 contains 14 residues. The V gene lost 4 bases and the J gene lost 3 bases, with 10 bases spanning the gap. This sample stems from a study of OX40 agonist ivuxolimab in advanced cancers. Study context: Ivuxolimab, an agonist antibody against OX40 (CD134), was given to patients.

Using immunoSEQ multiplex PCR, the repertoire was profiled, and TCRdb retains in-frame clones only, with some absent. This repertoire shows under 80,000 clones, 89% found once; its top ten account for 15% to 20%. The rearrangement joins TRBV27 to TRBJ1-3, with a tentative D call TRBD1 (6 bases). This clonotype originated in an adult with an advanced solid tumor such as melanoma, head and neck, liver or kidney cancer. The sequenced sample was CD4+ or CD8+ T cells sorted from blood, obtained in a trial of the OX40 agonist ivuxolimab. The CDR3 loop is CASSSKTGGNTIYF. The DNA of the CDR3 is TGTGCCAGCAGTTCAAAGACAGGTGGAAACACCATATATTTT.